This T cell receptor beta chain was recovered during a study of blood T cells in healthy people across ages. Whole-study findings and limits: The study lacked donor CMV status, which possibly confounded expanded clonotype changes. Naive CD4+ cells and diversity were both higher in long-lived donors than in aged donors.

Approximately 9.7 milliliters was the volume of peripheral blood drawn from each donor. Then a second PCR, running about 6 to 11 cycles, was carried out with a sample-barcoded 5' primer and a J-beta primer mix. TCRdb called the 5' RACE reads again in MiXCR, with one record for every CDR3 protein. The sample records some 670,000 distinct CDR3 sequences, approximately 52% being singletons. This clonotype has a count of ten or more. The antigen remains unidentified. This clonotype was sampled from a woman aged 80 or over in good health. The sequenced sample was blood.

CDR3 DNA sequence: TGTGCCAGCAGGCCTGGGGGGAGTACAGATACGCAGTATTTT. This codes for CASRPGGSTDTQYF. The chain links TRBV6-6 to TRBJ2-3, with D perhaps TRBD2 (6 bases). CDR1 MNHNY and CDR2 SVGAGI come from the germline V gene (reference sequence). Trimming removed 6 bases at V and 3 bases at J, with 13 bases between. The length of the CDR3 is 14 residues.